A selection of T cell receptor beta chains follows, all from one sample in a study of blood T cells in healthy people across ages. MiXCR, run by TCRdb on the 5' RACE reads, gives a single entry per CDR3 protein. The repertoire has about 640,000 distinct CDR3 sequences, around 54% of them found once; the top ten carry roughly 34%. Sequenced sample: blood. Source of these receptors: a man between 60 and 75 years old in good health. Both conserved end residues are part of each CDR3. A D gene is named only where the DNA matches it firmly. Not all rows give a size; the values are once, few, many and, for expanded clones, a class.

TRBD2	TRBV11-3	TRBJ2-1	few	CASSSGTSGGANEQFF	TGTGCCAGCAGCTCGGGGACTAGCGGGGGGGCCAATGAGCAGTTCTTC
TRBD2	TRBV12-3/TRBV12-4	TRBJ2-7	.	CASRSPGGFYEQYF	TGTGCCAGCCGTTCTCCCGGGGGGTTCTACGAGCAGTACTTC
.	TRBV12-3/TRBV12-4	TRBJ2-3	few	CASSFGGRVTDTQYF	TGTGCCAGCAGTTTTGGGGGGCGGGTGACAGATACGCAGTATTTT
TRBD1	TRBV20-1	TRBJ2-3	few	CSARDSTGRNTQYF	TGCAGTGCTAGAGATTCGACAGGGCGGAATACGCAGTATTTT
TRBD2	TRBV11-2	TRBJ2-5	.	CASSFRGGGAPNQETQYF	TGTGCCAGCAGCTTCCGGGGCGGGGGGGCCCCAAACCAAGAGACCCAGTACTTC
.	TRBV6-1	TRBJ2-7	.	CASTRSHGAGRVQSYEQYF	TGTGCCAGCACCAGATCGCATGGGGCAGGGCGGGTACAATCCTACGAGCAGTACTTC
.	TRBV12-3/TRBV12-4	TRBJ1-6	.	CASSLAQISSPLHF	TGTGCCAGCAGCCTAGCCCAAATTTCTTCACCCCTCCACTTT
.	TRBV7-2	TRBJ2-1	.	CASSKLHGSSYNEQFF	TGTGCCAGCAGCAAGTTACATGGGAGCTCCTACAATGAGCAGTTCTTC
.	TRBV29-1	TRBJ1-1	.	CSVVFWGDAEAFF	TGCAGCGTTGTGTTCTGGGGGGACGCTGAAGCTTTCTTT
TRBD1	TRBV11-2	TRBJ2-7	.	CASSLGGGLYEQYF	TGTGCCAGCAGCTTAGGAGGGGGCCTCTACGAGCAGTACTTC
TRBD2	TRBV20-1	TRBJ2-5	.	CSARAGGGAIETQYF	TGCAGTGCTAGAGCTGGCGGGGGGGCCATAGAGACCCAGTACTTC
.	TRBV6-2/TRBV6-3	TRBJ2-1	.	CASSYGPSWHEQFF	TGTGCCAGCAGTTACGGGCCTAGCTGGCATGAGCAGTTCTTC
TRBD2	TRBV2	TRBJ2-3	.	CASIAWWGGSTDTQYF	TGTGCCAGCATTGCCTGGTGGGGGGGGTCGACAGATACGCAGTATTTT
.	TRBV15	TRBJ1-2	.	CATSTGAGNYGYTF	TGTGCCACCAGCACCGGGGCGGGTAACTATGGCTACACCTTC
TRBD1	TRBV5-5	TRBJ2-4	.	CASSSPGGLAKNIQYF	TGTGCCAGCAGCTCCCCAGGGGGCCTAGCCAAAAACATTCAGTACTTC
.	TRBV25-1	TRBJ2-1	once	CASSESPPTRTNEQFF	TGTGCCAGCAGTGAATCACCCCCGACTAGGACCAATGAGCAGTTCTTC
.	TRBV12-3/TRBV12-4	TRBJ2-3	few	CASRLGRRTDTQYF	TGTGCCAGCAGGTTAGGACGCCGCACAGATACGCAGTATTTT
.	TRBV14	TRBJ2-7	.	CASSLTSYYEQYF	TGTGCCAGCAGCTTAACTTCATACTACGAGCAGTACTTC
TRBD2	TRBV20-1	TRBJ2-5	.	CSARASGGAQETQYF	TGCAGTGCTAGGGCTAGCGGGGGGGCACAAGAGACCCAGTACTTC
.	TRBV5-1	TRBJ2-5	.	CASSLALAGRGETQYF	TGCGCCAGCAGCTTGGCCTTGGCAGGGAGGGGGGAGACCCAGTACTTC
TRBD2	TRBV29-1	TRBJ2-3	few	CSSRGRDSGGDTQYF	TGCAGCTCCCGGGGAAGGGACTCGGGGGGAGATACGCAGTATTTT
.	TRBV5-1	TRBJ2-1	few	CASSFRFSYNEQFF	TGCGCCAGCAGCTTTCGGTTTTCTTACAATGAGCAGTTCTTC
TRBD2	TRBV18	TRBJ2-5	.	CASSSSGEETQYF	TGTGCCAGCTCAAGTAGCGGGGAAGAGACCCAGTACTTC
TRBD2	TRBV20-1	TRBJ2-2	once	CSARSWEGGELFF	TGCAGTGCTAGGTCCTGGGAGGGCGGGGAGCTGTTTTTT
.	TRBV5-1	TRBJ1-1	.	CASSLDGREAFF	TGCGCCAGCAGCTTGGACGGCCGTGAAGCTTTCTTT
.	TRBV7-2	TRBJ1-2	few	CASSLVDGSYGYTF	TGTGCCAGCAGCTTAGTGGATGGATCTTATGGCTACACCTTC
TRBD1	TRBV12-3/TRBV12-4	TRBJ1-2	.	CASRDRVGLNSGYTF	TGTGCCAGCAGAGACAGGGTAGGCCTTAACTCTGGCTACACCTTC
TRBD1	TRBV10-3	TRBJ2-3	.	CAISDFGSGTGSTDTQYF	TGTGCCATCAGTGATTTTGGATCCGGGACAGGGAGCACAGATACGCAGTATTTT